This paragraph covers one T cell receptor beta chain sequence. The sample originates from a study of blood T cell repertoires in COVID-19. Study context: The United States, Italy and Spain were the sources of the acute and convalescent COVID-19 samples.

The CDR3 is 18 residues long. The germline gives CDR1 MGHRA, CDR2 YSYEKL. V was trimmed by 0 bases and J by 0 bases, leaving 12 bases between them. Grouping used clinical history reported by participants in a survey and questionnaire. Under the authors' procedure: Reference gene primer amplification in the assay estimated nucleated cell counts. Sequencing was performed with immunoSEQ multiplex PCR; in TCRdb, only in-frame clones are kept and a portion is missing. V and J calls and clone size come straight from that table; D and trimming were deduced from the DNA. Among 250,000 to 300,000 clones listed, approximately 90% were seen once.

This TCR came from a man aged 35 to 55 who had recovered from COVID-19. The sequencing sample was made of PBMCs or T cells enriched from blood (not recorded which). The genes are TRBV4-1 and TRBJ2-6; D unclear. CDR3 sequence (DNA): TGCGCCAGCAGCCAAGAGCTTTCCGGGTACTCTGGGGCCAACGTCCTGACTTTC. Translation gives CASSQELSGYSGANVLTF.